The 16 T cell receptor beta chains below come from one sample, sequenced in a study of blood T cell repertoires in COVID-19. Sequencing used immunoSEQ multiplex PCR; TCRdb keeps in-frame clones, though not all of them. Among about 75,000 clones listed, 80% to 90% were seen once. The sequencing input was peripheral blood. Every receptor here comes from a woman aged 50 to 60 with acute or convalescent COVID-19.

This rearrangement joins TRBV11-2 to TRBJ1-2; no firm D call. Germline V lookup: CDR1 SGHAT, CDR2 FQNNGV. CDR3 length: 15 residues. The V end was cut by 0 bases, the J end by 2 bases, with 10 bases between. The CDR3 sequence: CASSLDQAGNYGYTF. DNA of the CDR3: TGTGCCAGCAGCTTAGATCAGGCAGGCAACTATGGCTACACCTTC.

This chain links TRBV9 with TRBJ1-5; a possible D gene is TRBD1 (5 bases). The CDR3 sequence is 15 residues long. CDR1 is SGDLS, CDR2 YYNGEE, per germline. V was cut by 3 bases and J by 4 bases, with 14 bases left in between. As DNA, the CDR3 is TGTGCCAGCAGCGAGGGACTATCGGGGAATCAGCCCCAGCATTTT. Amino acids: CASSEGLSGNQPQHF.

This clone occurred once. This rearrangement joins TRBV5-1 to TRBJ2-7; D not certain. CDR1 SGHRS and CDR2 YFSETQ come from the germline V gene. The CDR3 has 16 residues. V lost 0 bases to trimming and J lost 2 bases, with 15 bases between them. CDR3 amino acids: CASSLVSAGVPYEQYF. The CDR3 nucleotides read TGCGCCAGCAGCTTGGTATCGGCAGGCGTCCCCTACGAGCAGTACTTC.

The chain combines TRBV2 with TRBJ2-7; 7 nucleotides align to TRBD1. Germline V gene data show CDR1 as SNHLY and CDR2 as FYNNEI. V trimming: 6 bases; J trimming: 4 bases; junction bases outside the gene matches: 9. The CDR3 is made up of 14 amino acids. As DNA, the CDR3 is TGTGCCAGCAGGAGGCCAGGGGGTGGATACGAGCAGTACTTC. Translated: CASRRPGGGYEQYF. The full variable domain, its missing parts supplied by reference TRBV2 and TRBJ2-7, is EPEVTQTPSHQVTQMGQEVILRCVPISNHLYFYWYRQILGQKVEFLVSFYNNEISEKSEIFDDQFSVERPDGSNFTLKIRSTKLEDSAMYFCASRRPGGGYEQYFGPGTRLTVT.

This clone showed up just once. This chain links TRBV3-1 (or the pseudogene TRBV3-2) with TRBJ1-2, with a weak D call TRBD1 (6 bases). The germline V and J ends were trimmed by 4 bases and 6 bases, with 9 bases remaining between them. Germline values: CDR1 LGHDT, CDR2 YNNKEL (reference sequence). The CDR3 has 12 amino acids. This chain's CDR3 is CASSLQGDGYTF. CDR3 bases: TGTGCCAGCAGCCTACAGGGAGATGGCTACACCTTC.

In DNA form, the CDR3 reads TGTGCCAGCAGTTTGTACGGAGAGACCCAGTACTTC. Its protein is CASSLYGETQYF. The chain is built from TRBV12-3 or TRBV12-4 and TRBJ2-5; D unclear. This CDR3 has 12 residues. V lost 3 bases and J lost 4, with 6 bases in between.

V is TRBV4-3 and J is TRBJ1-5; D gene ambiguous. V gave up 0 bases and J gave up 8 bases, with 8 bases separating them. CDR1 LGHNA and CDR2 YSLEER come from the germline V gene. This CDR3 comprises 13 residues. CDR3 nucleotide sequence: TGCGCCAGCAGCCAAGATCTAGAGGAGCCCCAGCATTTT. This encodes CASSQDLEEPQHF.

This clone was picked up one time. This chain joins TRBV28 and TRBJ2-2; D gene unclear. In germline, CDR1 is MDHEN, CDR2 SYDVKM. V lost 3 bases, J lost 4 bases, and 6 bases lay in between. The CDR3 extends over 13 amino acids. CDR3 sequence (DNA): TGTGCCAGCAGTTTCACCAGCACCGGGGAGCTGTTTTTT. It is translated as CASSFTSTGELFF.

The rearrangement links TRBV15 to TRBJ1-3; maybe TRBD1 (5 bases). V was shortened by 0 bases and J by 1 base, with 7 bases between the two germline ends. Germline loops: CDR1 LNHNV, CDR2 YYDKDF (reference sequence). The CDR3 spans 15 residues. The DNA of the CDR3 is TGTGCCACCAGCAGAGACGGGGGATCTGGAAACACCATATATTTT. It encodes CATSRDGGSGNTIYF.

The chain uses TRBV5-5 and TRBJ1-1, with D unresolved. The CDR3 has 14 amino acids. Germline CDR1 and CDR2: SGHKS and YYEKEE (reference sequence). The V gene lost 4 bases and the J gene lost 0 bases, with 10 bases spanning the gap. CDR3 sequence (DNA): TGTGCCAGCAGCCCTTACGGTATGAACACTGAAGCTTTCTTT. Its translation: CASSPYGMNTEAFF.

The table lists this clone with a few counts. This chain joins TRBV7-6 and TRBJ2-2; 10 bases agree with TRBD1. The V segment lost 8 bases and the J segment 4 bases; nucleotides outside the gene matches: 4. The CDR3 is 14 residues long. Germline V gene lookup returns CDR1 SGHVS and CDR2 FNYEAQ. Here the CDR3 DNA reads TGTGCCAGCGGGGACAGGGGTGGCACCGGGGAGCTGTTTTTT. This sequence encodes CASGDRGGTGELFF.

V usage is TRBV12-5 and J usage is TRBJ2-7, with 9 bases identical to TRBD2. Germline assignment: CDR1 LGHNT and CDR2 FRNRAP. This CDR3 spans 15 amino acids. V trimming: 1 base; J trimming: 7 bases; junction bases outside the gene matches: 8. The CDR3 DNA is TGTGCTAGTGGTTTGGGACTAGCGGCCCTAGGGGAGCAGTACTTC. Its protein product is CASGLGLAALGEQYF.

The chain joins TRBV11-2 to TRBJ2-1; D unclear. Between the trimmed V and J ends, which lost 4 bases and 0 bases, there was a span of 10 bases. This CDR3 comprises 15 residues. Germline values: CDR1 SGHAT, CDR2 FQNNGV. This CDR3 reads CASSSPGYSYNEQFF. In nucleotides, the CDR3 is TGTGCCAGCAGCTCGCCAGGTTACTCCTACAATGAGCAGTTCTTC. Full variable domain (missing parts from reference TRBV11-2 and TRBJ2-1): EAGVAQSPRYKIIEKRQSVAFWCNPISGHATLYWYQQILGQGPKLLIQFQNNGVVDDSQLPKDRFSAERLKGVDSTLKIQPAKLEDSAVYLCASSSPGYSYNEQFFGPGTRLTVL.

This chain connects TRBV28 to TRBJ1-2; D remains unclear. V was pared by 4 bases and J by 7 bases, with 16 bases between. The CDR3 loop spans 14 amino acids. Germline CDR1 reads MDHEN; CDR2 reads SYDVKM. CDR3 sequence: CASSSPVGGGGYTF. CDR3 nucleotide sequence: TGTGCCAGCAGTTCGCCCGTCGGTGGTGGTGGCTACACCTTC.

The chain's CDR3 is CASSQDWASSYEQYF. CDR3 DNA sequence: TGCGCCAGCAGCCAAGATTGGGCCAGCTCCTACGAGCAGTACTTC. V gene TRBV4-3 combines with J gene TRBJ2-7; D gene ambiguous. Germline assignment: CDR1 LGHNA and CDR2 YSLEER. The CDR3 covers 15 residues. Trimming stripped 0 bases from V and 0 bases from J, with 9 bases between.

J is TRBJ1-2 and V is TRBV3-1 (or the pseudogene TRBV3-2); 8 bases are shared with TRBD1. Germline loops: CDR1 LGHDT, CDR2 YNNKEL (reference sequence). Trimming cost V 5 bases and J 4 bases; bases outside gene matches: 18. The CDR3 has 18 amino acids. The CDR3: CASSSPRNTQTGGYGYTF. The CDR3, as DNA: TGTGCCAGCAGCTCCCCCAGAAACACTCAAACAGGGGGCTATGGCTACACCTTC.